Reported below is one T cell receptor (beta chain). This clonotype came up a few times. The antigen it binds to is not known. Base qualities are missing; no much larger clone stands one base away. This entry is derived from a study of T-cell reconstitution after alpha-beta-depleted transplantation in children (dated by TCRdb to 2016 to 2018). About the full investigation: Using TCR repertoire profiling, the study followed T-cell immune reconstitution in a quantitative way in children after TCRalphabeta/CD19-depleted allogeneic hematopoietic cell transplantation. General findings and caveats noted by the study authors: The frequencies of hyperexpanded clones fell over the following months, and after one year, T-cell counts and TCRbeta diversity were mostly attributed to newly produced T cells. The apparently early alphabetaT-cell count recovery about two months after transplant was reportedly dependent on only several hundred rapidly expanded clones derived from non-depleted graft cells. In some patients, the high TCRbeta diversity seen at day 60 was put down to recipient T cells and intrathymic progenitors that had survived conditioning.

The library was generated by PCR. The sequencer was an Illumina HiSeq 2500. TCR library preparation used molecular barcoding, with unique molecular identifiers applied to normalize quantification of the TCRbeta repertoire. The raw public data were reprocessed by TCRdb itself: fastp quality trimming at Q25, MiXCR clonotype calling, in-frame beta chains only. Merged by CDR3 protein, the rows form single entries marked with the most common genes and DNA. The sample records about 420,000 distinct CDR3 sequences, about 17% of which are singletons. Together, the top ten hold around 30% of the sample. The sample's treatment or condition label is to be understood as: allogeneic hematopoietic cell transplantation with graft depleted of TCRalphabeta T cells and CD19 B cells. TCRalphabeta/CD19-depleted allogeneic hematopoietic cell grafts were given to the transplant recipients, all of whom were children. Germline trimming amounts to 1 base on V and 4 bases on J, with 6 as the count of junction bases outside the gene matches. The CDR3 spans 15 residues, from the cysteine through the phenylalanine. The only DNA kept is the CDR3, 45 bases in frame from the first base. The germline V gene (reference sequence) yields DFQATT for CDR1 and SNEGSKA for CDR2.

The sequenced sample was PBMCs, mostly from graft donor cells, obtained 360 days after TCRalphabeta/CD19-depleted stem cell transplant. The clonotype was recovered from a boy under three years old who had a stem cell transplant for Wiskott-Aldrich syndrome, so the T cells may come from the graft donor. The sequence is built from TRBV20-1 and TRBJ1-2, with TRBD1 matching 10 junction bases. The CDR3 reads CSARGQGALGYGYTF. The bases are TGCAGTGCTAGAGGACAGGGGGCGCTGGGCTATGGCTACACCTTC.